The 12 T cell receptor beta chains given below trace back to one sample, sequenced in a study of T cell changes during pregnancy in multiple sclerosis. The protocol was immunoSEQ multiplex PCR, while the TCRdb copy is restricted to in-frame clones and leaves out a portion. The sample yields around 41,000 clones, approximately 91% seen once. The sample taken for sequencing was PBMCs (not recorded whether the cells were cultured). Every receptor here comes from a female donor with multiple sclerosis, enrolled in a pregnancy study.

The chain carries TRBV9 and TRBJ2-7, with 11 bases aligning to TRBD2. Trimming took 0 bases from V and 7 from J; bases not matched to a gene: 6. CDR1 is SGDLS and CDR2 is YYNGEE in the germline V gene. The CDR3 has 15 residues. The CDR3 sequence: CASSVDLGLADEQYF. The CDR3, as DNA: TGTGCCAGCAGCGTAGATCTGGGACTAGCGGATGAGCAGTACTTC.

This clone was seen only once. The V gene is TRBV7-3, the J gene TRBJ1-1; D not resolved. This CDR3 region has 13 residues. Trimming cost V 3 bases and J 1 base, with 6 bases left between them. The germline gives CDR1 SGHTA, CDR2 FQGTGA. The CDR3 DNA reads TGTGCCAGCAGCTTTACAGCGAACACTGAAGCTTTCTTT. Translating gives CASSFTANTEAFF.

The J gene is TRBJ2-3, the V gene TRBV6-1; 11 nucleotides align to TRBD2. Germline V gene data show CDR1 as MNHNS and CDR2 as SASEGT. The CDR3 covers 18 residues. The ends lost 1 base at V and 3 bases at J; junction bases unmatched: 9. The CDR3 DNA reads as TGTGCCAGCAGTGAAGATTGGCGGGCTAGCGGGAGGACAGATACGCAGTATTTT. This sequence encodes CASSEDWRASGRTDTQYF.

CDR3 sequence reads: CASSAFPYGYTF. The CDR3 nucleotides read TGTGCCAGCAGTGCATTTCCCTATGGCTACACCTTC. The chain couples TRBV6-1 to TRBJ1-2, with D hard to call. Germline values: CDR1 MNHNS, CDR2 SASEGT. This CDR3 region has 12 residues. With 4 bases removed from V and 4 bases from J, the gap between germline ends came to 7 bases.

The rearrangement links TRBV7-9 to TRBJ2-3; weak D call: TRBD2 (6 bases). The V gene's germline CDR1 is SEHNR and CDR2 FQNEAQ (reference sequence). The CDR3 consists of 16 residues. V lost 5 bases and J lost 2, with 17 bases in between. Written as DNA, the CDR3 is TGTGCCAGCAGCGACGCGGGGAAGGGGCCCACAGATACGCAGTATTTT. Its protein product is CASSDAGKGPTDTQYF.

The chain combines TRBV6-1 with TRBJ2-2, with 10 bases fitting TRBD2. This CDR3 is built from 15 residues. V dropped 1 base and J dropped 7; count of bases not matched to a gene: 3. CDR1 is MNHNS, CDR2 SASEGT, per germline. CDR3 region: CASSEGLAGVGELFF. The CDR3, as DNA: TGTGCCAGCAGTGAAGGGCTAGCGGGAGTCGGGGAGCTGTTTTTT.

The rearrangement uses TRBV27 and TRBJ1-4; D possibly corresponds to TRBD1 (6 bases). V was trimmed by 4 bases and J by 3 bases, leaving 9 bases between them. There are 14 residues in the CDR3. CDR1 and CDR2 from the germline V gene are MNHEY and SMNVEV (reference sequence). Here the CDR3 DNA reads TGTGCCAGCAGTTGGACAGCTTCTAATGAAAAACTGTTTTTT. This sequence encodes CASSWTASNEKLFF.

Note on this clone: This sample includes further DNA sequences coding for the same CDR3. The CDR3: CASSLTGGTEAFF. The CDR3 DNA is TGTGCCAGCAGCTTGACAGGGGGCACTGAAGCTTTCTTT. The rearrangement joins TRBV11-2 to TRBJ1-1, with 9 bases fitting TRBD1. V shed 3 bases and J 4 bases; nucleotides not matched to a gene: 0. Germline V gives CDR1 SGHAT, CDR2 FQNNGV. This CDR3 has 13 amino acids.

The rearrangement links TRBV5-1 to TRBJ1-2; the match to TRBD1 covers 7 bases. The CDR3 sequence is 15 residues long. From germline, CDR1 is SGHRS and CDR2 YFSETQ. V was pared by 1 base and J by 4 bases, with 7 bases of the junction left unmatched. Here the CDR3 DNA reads TGCGCCAGCAGCTTGATTAGACAGGGTACCTATGGCTACACCTTC. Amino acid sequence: CASSLIRQGTYGYTF.

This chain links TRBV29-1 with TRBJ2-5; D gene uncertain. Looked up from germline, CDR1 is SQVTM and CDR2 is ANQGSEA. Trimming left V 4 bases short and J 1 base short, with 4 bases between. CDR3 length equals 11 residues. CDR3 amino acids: CSVGIQETQYF. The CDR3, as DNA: TGCAGCGTTGGAATCCAAGAGACCCAGTACTTC.

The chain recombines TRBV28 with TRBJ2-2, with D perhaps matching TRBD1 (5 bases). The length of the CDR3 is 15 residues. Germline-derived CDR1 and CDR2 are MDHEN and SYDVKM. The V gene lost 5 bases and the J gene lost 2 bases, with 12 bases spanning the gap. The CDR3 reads CASSMTDYNTGELFF. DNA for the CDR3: TGTGCCAGCAGTATGACAGATTACAACACCGGGGAGCTGTTTTTT.

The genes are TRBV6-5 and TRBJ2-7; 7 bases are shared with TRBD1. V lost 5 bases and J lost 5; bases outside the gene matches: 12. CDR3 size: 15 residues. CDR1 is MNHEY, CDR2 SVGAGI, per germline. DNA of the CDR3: TGTGCCAGCAGTAACAGGGGTTTCAGTGGGAACGAGCAGTACTTC. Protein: CASSNRGFSGNEQYF.